This TCR beta chain appears in the sequencing data of a study of breast tumors, draining lymph nodes, adjacent tissues. Samples came from axillary lymph nodes draining the breast cancer. One entry per CDR3 protein, called by TCRdb with MiXCR from the multiplex PCR reads. The data show some 230,000 distinct CDR3 sequences, approximately 36% seen once. Germline CDR1 reads MDHEN; CDR2 reads SYDVKM. This CDR3 is built from 12 residues. The V gene lost 6 bases and the J gene lost 7 bases, with 10 bases spanning the gap. The clonotype originates from a female donor with breast cancer. Some clones in this sample may be carry-over from other donors' samples. The sequencing input was axillary lymph node tissue. The V and J genes are TRBV28 and TRBJ1-3; D possibly corresponds to TRBD1 (5 bases). This CDR3 reads CASSQGQNTIYF. The CDR3 nucleotides read TGTGCCAGCAGCCAGGGTCAGAACACCATATATTTT. The whole variable domain, remainder taken from reference TRBV28 and TRBJ1-3, is DVKVTQSSRYLVKRTGEKVFLECVQDMDHENMFWYRQDPGLGLRLIYFSYDVKMKEKGDIPEGYSVSREKKERFSLILESASTNQTSMYLCASSQGQNTIYFGEGSWLTVV.